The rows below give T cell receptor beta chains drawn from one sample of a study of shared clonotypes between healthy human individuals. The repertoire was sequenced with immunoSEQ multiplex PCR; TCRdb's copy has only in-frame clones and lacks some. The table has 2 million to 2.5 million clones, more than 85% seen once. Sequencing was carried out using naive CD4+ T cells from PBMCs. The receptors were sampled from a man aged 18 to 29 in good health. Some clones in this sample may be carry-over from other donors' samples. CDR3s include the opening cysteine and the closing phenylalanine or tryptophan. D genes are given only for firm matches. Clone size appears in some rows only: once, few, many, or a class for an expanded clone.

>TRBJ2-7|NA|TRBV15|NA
TGTGCCACCAGCAGATATAAAACTACACAAAGCTCCTACGAGCAGTACTTC
CATSRYKTTQSSYEQYF
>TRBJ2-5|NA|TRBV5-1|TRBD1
TGCGCCAGCAGCTTGCAGGGACAGGGCCAAGAGACCCAGTACTTC
CASSLQGQGQETQYF
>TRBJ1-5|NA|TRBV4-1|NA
TGCGCCAGCAGTCGCCAGGGAAATGACAATCAGCCCCAGCATTTT
CASSRQGNDNQPQHF
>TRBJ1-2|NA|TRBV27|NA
TGTGCCAGCAGCCCTCGGGGGAGCGGTGGCTACACCTTC
CASSPRGSGGYTF
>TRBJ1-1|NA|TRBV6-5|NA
TGTGCCAGCAGTTACGACCGGGGGGCCACTGAAGCTTTCTTT
CASSYDRGATEAFF
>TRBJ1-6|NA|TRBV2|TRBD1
TGTGCCAGCAGGGGCGGACAGGGAGGGATGGGTTCACCCCTCCACTTT
CASRGGQGGMGSPLHF
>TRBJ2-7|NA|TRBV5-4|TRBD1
TGTGCCAGCAGCCACTTTGGGGGACAGGTCTACGAGCAGTACTTC
CASSHFGGQVYEQYF
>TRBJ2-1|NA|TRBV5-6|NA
TGTGCCAGCAGCACCGTCCTCGGGCCGGGGACACGTGATGAGCAGTTCTTC
CASSTVLGPGTRDEQFF
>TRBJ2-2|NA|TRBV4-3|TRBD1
TGCGCCAGCAGCACGGGACAGACGAACACCGGGGAGCTGTTTTTT
CASSTGQTNTGELFF
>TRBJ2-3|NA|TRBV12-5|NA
TGTGCTAGTGGTCTCAGTGGCACAGATACGCAGTATTTT
CASGLSGTDTQYF
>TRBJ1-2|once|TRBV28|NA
TGTGCCAGCAGGGGCGGGACTTCGGGGTATGGCTACACCTTC
CASRGGTSGYGYTF
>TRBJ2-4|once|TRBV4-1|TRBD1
TGCGCCAGCAGCCAGGGCAATCGTCAGGGGGTAGCCAAAAACATTCAGTACTTC
CASSQGNRQGVAKNIQYF
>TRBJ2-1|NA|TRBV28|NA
TGTGCCAGCGCGGGAAATGCCTACAATGAGCAGTTCTTC
CASAGNAYNEQFF
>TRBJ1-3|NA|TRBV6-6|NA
TGTGCCAGCAGAGACCAGACGCATACTGGAAACACCATATATTTT
CASRDQTHTGNTIYF
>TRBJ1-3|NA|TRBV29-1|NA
TGCAGCGTTGGACCAGGGACAACCGGGGGAAACACCATATATTTT
CSVGPGTTGGNTIYF
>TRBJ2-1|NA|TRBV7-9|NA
TGTGCCAGCAGCTTGGGGGCGGCGGGGGCCCGGGATGAGCAGTTCTTC
CASSLGAAGARDEQFF
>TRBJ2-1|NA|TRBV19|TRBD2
TGTGCCAGTATAAGTCGGCTAGCGGACTCCTACAATGAGCAGTTCTTC
CASISRLADSYNEQFF